This T cell receptor (beta chain) is drawn from a study of T-cell memory formation after mild COVID-19. This clonotype was seen at least ten times. Researchers used 5'RACE with constant-segment primers to make TCR alpha and TCR beta cDNA libraries that carry sample barcodes and UMIs. In TCRdb, the 5' RACE reads were re-called with MiXCR into one record per CDR3 protein. The profile covers a few hundred thousand distinct CDR3 sequences, with around a sixth appearing a single time and approximately 20% taken by the ten largest. This CDR3 comprises 13 residues. Trimming took 0 bases from V and 5 from J, leaving 7 bases between them. The germline V gene encodes CDR1 LGHNA and CDR2 YNFKEQ.

The receptor comes from a young man who had mild COVID-19 (a few samples of this study predate the infection). Cell type and time point are not known. The rearrangement joins TRBV4-2 to TRBJ2-5; D is uncertain. Sequencing used PBMCs or a T cell subset sorted from them (not recorded which). The CDR3 loop is CASSQDGRETQYF. The CDR3, as DNA: TGTGCCAGCAGCCAAGATGGTAGGGAGACCCAGTACTTC.